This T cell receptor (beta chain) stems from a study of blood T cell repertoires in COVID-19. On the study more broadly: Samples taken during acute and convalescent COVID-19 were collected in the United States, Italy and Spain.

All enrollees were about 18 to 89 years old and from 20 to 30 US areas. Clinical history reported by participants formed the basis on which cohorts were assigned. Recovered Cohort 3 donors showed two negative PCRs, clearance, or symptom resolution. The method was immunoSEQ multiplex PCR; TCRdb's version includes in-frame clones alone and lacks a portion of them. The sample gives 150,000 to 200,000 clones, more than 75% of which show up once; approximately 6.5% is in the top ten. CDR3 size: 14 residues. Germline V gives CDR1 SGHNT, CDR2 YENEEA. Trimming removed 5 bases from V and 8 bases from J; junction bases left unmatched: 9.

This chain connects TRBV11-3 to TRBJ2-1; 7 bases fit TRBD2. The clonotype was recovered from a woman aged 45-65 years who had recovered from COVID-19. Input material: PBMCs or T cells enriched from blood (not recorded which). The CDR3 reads CASSRMAGEDEQFF. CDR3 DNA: TGTGCCAGCAGCAGGATGGCGGGAGAAGATGAGCAGTTCTTC.